A single sample gave rise to the 18 T cell receptor beta chains below, sequenced in a study of blood T cell repertoires in COVID-19 (dated by TCRdb to the early 2020s). Libraries were made using the immunoSEQ multiplex PCR assay. TCRdb stores this immuneACCESS table with in-frame sequences only. Part of the clones is absent; in the studies checked, under half of the shortfall reflects unresolved V genes, and no reason is known for the rest. The sample table records 100,000 to 150,000 clones; roughly 90% of these occur just once. The ten largest clones represent 7.6% of the sample. The sample taken for sequencing was peripheral blood. The receptors originated from a man between 45 and 60 years old with acute or convalescent COVID-19.

V is TRBV7-2 and J is TRBJ2-5; possible D gene TRBD2, 6 bases. Germline assignment: CDR1 SGHTA and CDR2 FQGNSA. V dropped 4 bases and J dropped 5 bases, with 14 bases sitting between them. This CDR3 spans 14 amino acids. The CDR3 sequence is CASSSLAGRETQYF. The CDR3 DNA is TGTGCCAGCAGCTCCCTGGCGGGACGGGAGACCCAGTACTTC.

The gene calls are TRBV6-5 and TRBJ2-1; 8 nucleotides match TRBD1. The V gene's germline CDR1 is MNHEY and CDR2 SVGAGI. This CDR3 is built from 14 residues. V was pared by 6 bases and J by 3 bases, with 4 bases of the junction left unmatched. The CDR3 reads CASSSGTGYNEQFF. The CDR3 bases are TGTGCCAGCAGCTCCGGGACAGGCTACAATGAGCAGTTCTTC.

The chain is built from TRBV9 and TRBJ2-3; D call uncertain. The CDR3 totals 13 residues. Trimming left V 2 bases short and J 4 bases short, with 8 bases between. Per germline, CDR1 SGDLS and CDR2 YYNGEE. CDR3 bases: TGTGCCAGCAGCGTGTGGAGTTCAGATACGCAGTATTTT. Its translation: CASSVWSSDTQYF.

This clone counts as medium-sized. This chain uses TRBV7-8 with TRBJ1-2; TRBD1 agrees at 7 bases. Germline assignment: CDR1 SGHVS and CDR2 FQNEAQ. The CDR3 has 18 residues. V gave up 1 base and J gave up 3 bases; unmatched junction bases: 14. In DNA, the CDR3 is TGTGCCAGCAGCTTAGTGATCCTAACGACAGGGAGGTACTATGGCTACACCTTC. Encoded protein: CASSLVILTTGRYYGYTF. Full variable domain (outside the CDR3, taken from reference TRBV7-8 and TRBJ1-2): GAGVSQSPRYKVAKRGQDVALRCDPISGHVSLFWYQQALGQGPEFLTYFQNEAQLDKSGLPSDRFFAERPEGSVSTLKIQRTQQEDSAVYLCASSLVILTTGRYYGYTFGSGTRLTVV.

The chain employs TRBV19 and TRBJ1-4; tentatively, D is TRBD1 (5 bases). CDR1 and CDR2 from the germline V gene are LNHDA and SQIVND (reference sequence). With 9 bases removed from V and 3 bases from J, the gap between germline ends came to 17 bases. This CDR3 region has 15 residues. The CDR3 sequence is CASSNAGYANEKLFF. The CDR3 DNA sequence: TGTGCCAGCTCAAACGCAGGGTACGCTAATGAAAAACTGTTTTTT.

In its sample, this clone was seen once. The V and J genes are TRBV4-1 and TRBJ2-7; no definite D call. Germline CDR1 and CDR2: MGHRA and YSYEKL. V was shortened by 1 base and J by 5 bases, with 12 bases between the two germline ends. The CDR3 is made up of 14 amino acids. The chain's CDR3 is CASSQVPGIDEQYF. In DNA form, the CDR3 reads TGCGCCAGCAGCCAAGTGCCAGGTATTGACGAGCAGTACTTC.

The chain is built from TRBV5-1 and TRBJ1-3; D unresolved. Trimming stripped 0 bases from V and 5 bases from J, with 15 bases between. The CDR3 is made up of 16 amino acids. CDR1 and CDR2 from the germline V gene are SGHRS and YFSETQ. CDR3 amino acids: CASSLGAAGNRNTIYF. In nucleotides, the CDR3 is TGCGCCAGCAGCTTGGGGGCTGCGGGAAACCGAAACACCATATATTTT.

The rearrangement links TRBV21-1 to TRBJ2-3; the table names TRBD1, a call not compared with the DNA. TRBV21-1 is deemed a pseudogene. This CDR3 is built from 17 residues. The CDR3 DNA is TGTGCCAGCAGCAAAAAAGTCGGACATCCCTTGGGAGATACGCAGTATTTT. This gives the protein CASSKKVGHPLGDTQYF.

The chain has TRBV7-6 and TRBJ2-3, with TRBD1 matching over 12 bases. V shed 4 bases, J shed 1 base, and the junction held 9 bases outside the gene matches. CDR1 and CDR2 from the germline V gene are SGHVS and FNYEAQ. The CDR3 is made up of 18 amino acids. This CDR3 reads CASSSGTGGFWGTDTQYF. The CDR3 DNA reads as TGTGCCAGCAGCTCCGGGACAGGGGGCTTTTGGGGCACAGATACGCAGTATTTT.

There are a few counts of this clone. The J gene is TRBJ2-7, the V gene TRBV5-1; 8 bases match TRBD1. Germline CDR1 and CDR2: SGHRS and YFSETQ. There are 15 residues in the CDR3. J gave up 3 bases and V 3 bases, and 8 bases lay outside the gene matches. CDR3 sequence reads: CASSSTRQGSYEQYF. CDR3 bases: TGCGCCAGCAGCTCGACCCGACAGGGGAGCTACGAGCAGTACTTC.

This chain uses TRBV7-9 with TRBJ2-1; TRBD2 matches 9 bases. V lost 0 bases and J lost 5; bases outside the gene matches: 8. The length of the CDR3 is 17 residues. Per germline, CDR1 SEHNR and CDR2 FQNEAQ (reference sequence). CDR3 region: CASSLAMAGGFHNEQFF. The CDR3 DNA follows: TGTGCCAGCAGCTTAGCGATGGCGGGAGGGTTCCACAATGAGCAGTTCTTC.

This clone showed up just a few times. The CDR3 here is CASSQEGVGNEKLFF. The CDR3 coding sequence is TGTGCCAGCAGCCAAGAAGGGGTGGGTAATGAAAAACTGTTTTTT. The chain recombines TRBV14 with TRBJ1-4; tentative D call: TRBD1 (5 bases). This CDR3 spans 15 amino acids. The germline V gene encodes CDR1 SGHDN and CDR2 FVKESK. The V and J ends lost 0 bases and 4 bases respectively, with 9 bases between them.

This chain joins TRBV6-4 and TRBJ1-1; weak D call: TRBD1 (6 bases). V was pared by 5 bases and J by 3 bases, with 16 bases between. The germline gives CDR1 MRHNA, CDR2 SNTAGT. CDR3 length: 15 amino acids. CDR3 residues: CASSSYAGVDTEAFF. DNA of the CDR3: TGTGCCAGCAGTTCCTACGCAGGGGTAGACACTGAAGCTTTCTTT.

The chain uses TRBV7-2 and TRBJ2-7, with D uncertain. The CDR3 consists of 11 residues. Germline assignment: CDR1 SGHTA and CDR2 FQGNSA. The V and J ends lost 2 bases and 3 bases respectively, with 2 bases between them. The CDR3 DNA follows: TGTGCCAGCAGCTTACTCTACGAGCAGTACTTC. It specifies CASSLLYEQYF.

The J gene is TRBJ1-1, the V gene TRBV3-1 (or the pseudogene TRBV3-2); 11 nucleotides match TRBD1. V dropped 5 bases and J dropped 5; count of bases not matched to a gene: 4. The germline V gene has CDR1 LGHDT and CDR2 YNNKEL (reference sequence). The CDR3 totals 14 residues. CDR3 in amino acids: CASSWGTGGTEAFF. DNA of the CDR3: TGTGCCAGCAGCTGGGGGACAGGGGGGACTGAAGCTTTCTTT.

This chain links TRBV30 with TRBJ2-3, with TRBD2 identical over 11 bases. This CDR3 is built from 22 residues. The junction had 22 bases not matched to a gene; V was cut back by 0 bases and J by 2 bases. Germline V gene sequence: CDR1 GTSNPN, CDR2 SVGIG (reference sequence). The CDR3 DNA reads TGTGCCTGGAGTGTTCTCGGCTGGGGCGACTTAGCGGGAGGGTCTTCCACAGATACGCAGTATTTT. Amino acids: CAWSVLGWGDLAGGSSTDTQYF.

The V and J genes are TRBV9 and TRBJ2-1, with 9 bases matching TRBD2. With V trimmed by 2 bases and J by 5 bases, 14 bases remained unmatched. This CDR3 is built from 18 residues. Germline CDR1 is SGDLS and CDR2 is YYNGEE. CDR3 protein: CASSVSAGGLPEHNEQFF. CDR3 DNA: TGTGCCAGCAGCGTGTCGGCGGGAGGGCTTCCCGAACACAATGAGCAGTTCTTC.

The chain recombines TRBV30 with TRBJ1-5; D perhaps matches TRBD1 (6 bases). The CDR3 loop spans 16 amino acids. Germline V gives CDR1 GTSNPN, CDR2 SVGIG (reference sequence). Between the trimmed V and J ends, which lost 0 bases and 0 bases, there was a span of 12 bases. The DNA for the CDR3 is TGTGCCTGGAGTGTGGGGCAGGGGTATAGCAATCAGCCCCAGCATTTT. Residues: CAWSVGQGYSNQPQHF. Full variable domain (outside the CDR3, taken from reference TRBV30 and TRBJ1-5): SQTIHQWPATLVQPVGSPLSLECTVEGTSNPNLYWYRQAAGRGLQLLFYSVGIGQISSEVPQNLSASRPQDRQFILSSKKLLLSDSGFYLCAWSVGQGYSNQPQHFGDGTRLSIL.